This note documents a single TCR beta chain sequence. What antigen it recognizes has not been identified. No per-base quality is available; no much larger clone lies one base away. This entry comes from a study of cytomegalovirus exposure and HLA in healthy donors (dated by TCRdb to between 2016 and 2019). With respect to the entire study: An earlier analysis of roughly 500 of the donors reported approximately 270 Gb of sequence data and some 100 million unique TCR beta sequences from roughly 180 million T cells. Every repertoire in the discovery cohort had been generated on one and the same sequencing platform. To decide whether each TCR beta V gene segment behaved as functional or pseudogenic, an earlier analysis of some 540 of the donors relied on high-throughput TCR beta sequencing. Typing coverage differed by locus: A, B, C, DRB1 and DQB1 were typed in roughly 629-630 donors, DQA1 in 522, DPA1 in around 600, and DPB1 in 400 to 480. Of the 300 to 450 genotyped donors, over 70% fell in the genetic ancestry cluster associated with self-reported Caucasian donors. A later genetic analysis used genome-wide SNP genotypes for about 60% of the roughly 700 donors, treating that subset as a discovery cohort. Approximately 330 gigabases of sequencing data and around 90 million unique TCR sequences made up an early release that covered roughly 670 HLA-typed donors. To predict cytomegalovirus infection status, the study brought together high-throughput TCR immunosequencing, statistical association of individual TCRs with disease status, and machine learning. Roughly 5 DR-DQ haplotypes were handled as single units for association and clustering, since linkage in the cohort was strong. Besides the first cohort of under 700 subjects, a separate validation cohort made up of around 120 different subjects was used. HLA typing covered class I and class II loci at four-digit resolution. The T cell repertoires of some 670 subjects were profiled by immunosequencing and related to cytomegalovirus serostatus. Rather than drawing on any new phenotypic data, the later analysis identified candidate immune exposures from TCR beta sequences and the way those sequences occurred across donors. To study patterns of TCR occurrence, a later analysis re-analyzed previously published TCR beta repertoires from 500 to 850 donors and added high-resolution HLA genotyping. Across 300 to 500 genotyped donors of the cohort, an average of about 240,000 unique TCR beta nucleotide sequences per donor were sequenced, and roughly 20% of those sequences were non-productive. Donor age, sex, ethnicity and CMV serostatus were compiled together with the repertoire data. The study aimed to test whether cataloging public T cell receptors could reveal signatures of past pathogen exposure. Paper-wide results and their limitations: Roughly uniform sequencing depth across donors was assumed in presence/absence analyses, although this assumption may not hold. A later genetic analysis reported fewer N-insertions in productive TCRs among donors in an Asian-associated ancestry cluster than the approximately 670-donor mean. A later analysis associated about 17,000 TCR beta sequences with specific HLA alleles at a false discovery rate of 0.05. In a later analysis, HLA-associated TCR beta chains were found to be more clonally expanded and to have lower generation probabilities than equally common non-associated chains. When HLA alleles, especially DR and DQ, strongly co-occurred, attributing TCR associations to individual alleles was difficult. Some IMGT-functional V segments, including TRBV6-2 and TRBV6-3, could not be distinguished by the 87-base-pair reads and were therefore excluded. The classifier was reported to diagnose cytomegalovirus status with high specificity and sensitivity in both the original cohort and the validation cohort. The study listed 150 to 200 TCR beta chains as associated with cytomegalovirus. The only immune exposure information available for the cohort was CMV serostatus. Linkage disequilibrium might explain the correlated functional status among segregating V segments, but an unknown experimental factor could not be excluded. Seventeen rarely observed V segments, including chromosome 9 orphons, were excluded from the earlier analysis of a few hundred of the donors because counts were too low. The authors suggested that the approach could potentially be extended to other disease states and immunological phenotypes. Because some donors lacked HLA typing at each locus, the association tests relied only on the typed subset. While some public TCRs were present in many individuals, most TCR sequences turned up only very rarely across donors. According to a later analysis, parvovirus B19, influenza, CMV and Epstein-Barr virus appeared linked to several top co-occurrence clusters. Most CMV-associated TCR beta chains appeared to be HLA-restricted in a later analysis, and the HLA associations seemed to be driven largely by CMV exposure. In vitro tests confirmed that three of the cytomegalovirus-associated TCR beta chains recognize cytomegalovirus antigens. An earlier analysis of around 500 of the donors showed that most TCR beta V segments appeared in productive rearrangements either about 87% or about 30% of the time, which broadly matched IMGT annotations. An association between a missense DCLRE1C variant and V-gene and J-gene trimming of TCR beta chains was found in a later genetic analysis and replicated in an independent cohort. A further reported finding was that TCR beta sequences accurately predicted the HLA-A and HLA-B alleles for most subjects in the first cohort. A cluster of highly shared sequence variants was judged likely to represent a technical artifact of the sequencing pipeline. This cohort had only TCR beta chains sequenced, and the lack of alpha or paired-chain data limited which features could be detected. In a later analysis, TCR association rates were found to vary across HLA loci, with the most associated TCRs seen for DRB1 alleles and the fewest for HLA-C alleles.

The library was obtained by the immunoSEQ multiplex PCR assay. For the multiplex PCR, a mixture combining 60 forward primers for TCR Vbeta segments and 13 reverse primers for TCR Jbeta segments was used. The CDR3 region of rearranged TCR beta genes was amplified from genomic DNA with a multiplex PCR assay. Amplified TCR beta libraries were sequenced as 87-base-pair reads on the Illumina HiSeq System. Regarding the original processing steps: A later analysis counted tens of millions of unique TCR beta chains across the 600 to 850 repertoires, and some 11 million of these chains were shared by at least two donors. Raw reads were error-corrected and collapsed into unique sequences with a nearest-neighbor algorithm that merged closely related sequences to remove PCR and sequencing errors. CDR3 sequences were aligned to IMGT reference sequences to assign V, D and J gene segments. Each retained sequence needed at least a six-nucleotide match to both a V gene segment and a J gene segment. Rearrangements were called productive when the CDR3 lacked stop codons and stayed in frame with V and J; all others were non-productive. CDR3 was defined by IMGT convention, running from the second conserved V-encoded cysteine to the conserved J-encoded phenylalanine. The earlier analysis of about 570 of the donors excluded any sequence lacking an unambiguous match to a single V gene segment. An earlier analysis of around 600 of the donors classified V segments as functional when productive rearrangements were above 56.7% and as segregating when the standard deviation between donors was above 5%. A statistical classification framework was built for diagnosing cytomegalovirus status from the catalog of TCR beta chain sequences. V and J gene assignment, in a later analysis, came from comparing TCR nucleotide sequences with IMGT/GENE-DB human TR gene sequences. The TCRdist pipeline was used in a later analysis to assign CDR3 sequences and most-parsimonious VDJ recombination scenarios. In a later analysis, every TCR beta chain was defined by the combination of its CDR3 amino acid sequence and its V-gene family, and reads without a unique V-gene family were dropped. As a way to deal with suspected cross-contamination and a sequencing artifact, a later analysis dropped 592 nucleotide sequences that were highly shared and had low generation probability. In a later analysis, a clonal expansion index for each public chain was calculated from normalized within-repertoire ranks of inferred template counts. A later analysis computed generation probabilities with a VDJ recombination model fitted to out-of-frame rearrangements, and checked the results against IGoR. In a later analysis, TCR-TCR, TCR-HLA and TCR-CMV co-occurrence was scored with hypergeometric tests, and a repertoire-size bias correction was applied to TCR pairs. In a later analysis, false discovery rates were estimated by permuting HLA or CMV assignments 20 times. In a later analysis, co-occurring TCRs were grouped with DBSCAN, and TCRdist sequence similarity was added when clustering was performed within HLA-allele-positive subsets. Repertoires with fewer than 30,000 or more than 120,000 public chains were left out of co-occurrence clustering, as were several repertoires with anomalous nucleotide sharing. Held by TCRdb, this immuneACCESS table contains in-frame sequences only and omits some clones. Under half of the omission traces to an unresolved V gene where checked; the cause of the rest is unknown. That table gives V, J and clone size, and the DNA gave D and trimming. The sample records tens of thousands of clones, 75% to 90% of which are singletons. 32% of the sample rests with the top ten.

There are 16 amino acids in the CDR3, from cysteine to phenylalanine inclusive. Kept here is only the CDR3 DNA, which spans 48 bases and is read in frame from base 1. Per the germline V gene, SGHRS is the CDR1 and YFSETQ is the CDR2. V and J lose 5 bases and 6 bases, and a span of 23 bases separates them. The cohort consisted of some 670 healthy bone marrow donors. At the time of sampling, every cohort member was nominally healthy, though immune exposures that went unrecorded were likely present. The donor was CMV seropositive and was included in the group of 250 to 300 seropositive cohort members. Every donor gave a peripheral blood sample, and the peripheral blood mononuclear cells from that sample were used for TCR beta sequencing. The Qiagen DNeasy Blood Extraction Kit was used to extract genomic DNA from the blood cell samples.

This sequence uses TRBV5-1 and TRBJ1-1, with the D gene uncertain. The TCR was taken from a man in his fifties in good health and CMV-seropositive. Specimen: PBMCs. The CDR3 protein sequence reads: CASRVNSGGSGSEAFF. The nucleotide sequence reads TGCGCCAGCAGAGTGAATTCGGGAGGGTCGGGTTCTGAAGCTTTCTTT.